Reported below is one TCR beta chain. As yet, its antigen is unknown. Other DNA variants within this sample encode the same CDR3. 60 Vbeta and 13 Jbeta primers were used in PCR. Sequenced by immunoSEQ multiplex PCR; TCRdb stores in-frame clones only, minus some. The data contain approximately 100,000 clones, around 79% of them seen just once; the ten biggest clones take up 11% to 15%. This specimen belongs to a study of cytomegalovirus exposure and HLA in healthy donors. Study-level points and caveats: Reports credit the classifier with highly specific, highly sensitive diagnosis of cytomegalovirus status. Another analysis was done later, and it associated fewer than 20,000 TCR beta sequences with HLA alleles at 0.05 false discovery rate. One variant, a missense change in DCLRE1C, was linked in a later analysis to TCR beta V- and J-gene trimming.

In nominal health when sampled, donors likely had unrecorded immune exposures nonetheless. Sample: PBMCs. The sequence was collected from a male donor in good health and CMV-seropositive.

CDR3 sequence: CAISPDRGNQPQHF. The CDR3, as DNA: TGTGCCATCTCTCCGGACAGGGGCAATCAGCCCCAGCATTTT. This chain uses TRBV10-3 with TRBJ1-5, with 8 bases that match TRBD1. The CDR3 is made up of 14 amino acids. Germline V gene data show CDR1 as ENHRY and CDR2 as SYGVKD. V was clipped by 8 bases and J by 2 bases; unmatched bases: 5.